Listed below are T cell receptor beta chains from one sample, sequenced in a study of follicular helper T cells after annual influenza vaccination. Using immunoSEQ multiplex PCR, the repertoire was profiled, and TCRdb retains in-frame clones only, with some absent. The repertoire holds nearly 15,000 clones, with about 81% as singletons. This specimen consisted of CXCR5+ CD38- circulating T follicular helper cells from blood, obtained 7 days after influenza vaccination. The receptors come from an adult who received the influenza vaccine. Each CDR3 is given without its conserved first and last residue. The order of the fields is V gene, J gene, clone size, CDR3 protein. Some rows mark clone size as missing; the rest say once, few, many or name a class of expanded clone.

TRBV9	TRBJ1-6	.	ASSVAGRPSPLH
TRBV18	TRBJ2-3	.	ASSPGQRSTDTQY
TRBV5-4	TRBJ2-1	.	ASAPFGGYNEQF
TRBV7-2	TRBJ2-3	.	ASGRRSSDTQY
TRBV18	TRBJ2-1	.	ASSPFGTSGGNEQF
TRBV7-9	TRBJ1-6	.	ASSSEQVRSPLH
TRBV27	TRBJ2-1	.	ASSSARGGRTTNEQF
TRBV15	TRBJ1-3	.	ATSSTPGDTIY
TRBV5-4	TRBJ1-2	.	ASSSNFGDYGYT
TRBV7-8	TRBJ2-7	.	ASSARRTGRAYEQY
TRBV11-2	TRBJ2-5	.	ASSSTGTGTETQY
TRBV11-2	TRBJ1-1	.	ASRPGFMNTEAF
TRBV21-1	TRBJ2-1	.	ASSPTQLETGYNEQF
TRBV10-3	TRBJ1-2	.	AITTGQRGSGYT
TRBV19	TRBJ1-2	few	ASSAPFSQGPYGYT
TRBV5-1	TRBJ1-1	.	ASSLEGGVNTEAF
TRBV27	TRBJ1-2	.	ASSWTLGNYGYT
TRBV29-1	TRBJ2-7	once	SGTEAGEQY
TRBV28	TRBJ2-1	.	ASRLADPTYNEQF
TRBV21-1	TRBJ2-7	.	ASSSPGGAAYEQY
TRBV11-2	TRBJ2-7	.	ASSSHPTGTYEQY
TRBV5-1	TRBJ2-3	.	ASSLQTGGSGTDTQY
TRBV7-2	TRBJ1-2	.	ASSRHVTGQGGNYGYT
TRBV9	TRBJ2-2	.	ASGSNTGELF
TRBV19	TRBJ1-6	.	ATNDAPGSPLH
TRBV5-1	TRBJ1-2	.	ASSLDLRSYT
TRBV28	TRBJ2-2	.	ASSFGTASNTGELF
TRBV7-2	TRBJ2-1	.	ASSLEGPGGNNEQF
TRBV9	TRBJ2-3	.	ASSFSSGHADTQY
TRBV27	TRBJ1-2	.	ASSGPPGQGFRGYT
TRBV27	TRBJ1-6	.	ASSLAGGDSPLH
TRBV29-1	TRBJ2-1	.	STTSSSYNEQF
TRBV6-4	TRBJ2-2	.	ASSEFPSGGSTGELF
TRBV6-6	TRBJ2-7	.	ASSDRGTSYEQY
TRBV28	TRBJ1-5	.	ASSSQRQPQH
TRBV6-1	TRBJ2-2	.	ASPRDRGLGGELF
TRBV6-4	TRBJ2-5	.	ASSDRGQEVGTQY